The 13 T cell receptor beta chains listed next were all sequenced from one sample in a study of cytomegalovirus exposure and HLA in healthy donors. The PCR ran on 60 Vbeta and 13 Jbeta primers. The assay was immunoSEQ multiplex PCR, and TCRdb's table has in-frame clones only and misses some. The repertoire holds roughly 180,000 clones, with almost 85% as singletons. The specimen was PBMCs. The source of these receptors is a boy aged 5-17 years in good health and CMV-seronegative.

This chain connects TRBV19 to TRBJ1-4; TRBD1 matches 9 bases. This CDR3 spans 15 amino acids. Per germline, CDR1 LNHDA and CDR2 SQIVND (reference sequence). After removal of 4 bases from V and 7 bases from J, the junction contained 7 bases not matched to a gene. The CDR3 sequence: CASSTPGTGSEKLFF. The CDR3 bases are TGTGCCAGTAGTACCCCCGGGACAGGGAGTGAAAAACTGTTTTTT. The entire variable domain, with the rest obtained from reference TRBV19 and TRBJ1-4, is as follows: DGGITQSPKYLFRKEGQNVTLSCEQNLNHDAMYWYRQDPGQGLRLIYYSQIVNDFQKGDIAEGYSVSREKKESFPLTVTSAQKNPTAFYLCASSTPGTGSEKLFFGSGTQLSVL.

V usage is TRBV19 and J usage is TRBJ1-1, with a possible D match to TRBD1 (5 bases). V was trimmed by 5 bases and J by 1 base, leaving 20 bases between them. The CDR3 covers 17 residues. CDR1 is LNHDA, CDR2 SQIVND, per germline (reference sequence). The CDR3 DNA is TGTGCCAGTAGTGAAAAGGGGCAGTTCCGGACGAACACTGAAGCTTTCTTT. This translates into CASSEKGQFRTNTEAFF.

This chain connects TRBV6-4 to TRBJ2-7, with 7 bases aligning to TRBD1. V shed 2 bases, J shed 2 bases, and the junction held 27 bases outside the gene matches. CDR3 size: 22 residues. Germline lookup yields CDR1 MRHNA and CDR2 SNTAGT. CDR3 DNA sequence: TGTGCCAGCAGTGACCGCCTACGCGGCTCGGGACAGCTCTTTCAAAACCCCTACGAGCAGTACTTC. Translated, it gives CASSDRLRGSGQLFQNPYEQYF.

This clone was picked up one time. The chain combines TRBV5-1 with TRBJ2-7; 7 bases are shared with TRBD1. This CDR3 region has 14 residues. V dropped 4 bases and J dropped 1; count of bases not matched to a gene: 5. CDR1 and CDR2 (germline): SGHRS, YFSETQ. CDR3 loop: CASSRTGESYEQYF. The CDR3 DNA is TGCGCCAGCAGCCGGACAGGCGAGTCCTACGAGCAGTACTTC.

The rearrangement uses TRBV25-1 and TRBJ1-1, with D possibly being TRBD1 (5 bases). Germline CDR1 reads MGHDK; CDR2 reads SYGVNS. V was trimmed by 2 bases and J by 3 bases, leaving 10 bases between them. This CDR3 contains 14 residues. The CDR3 DNA reads TGTGCCAGCAGTGAAGAATGGGGGGACACTGAAGCTTTCTTT. Translation gives CASSEEWGDTEAFF.

The chain combines TRBV7-3 with TRBJ2-2; 9 bases fit TRBD2. V lost 5 bases, J lost 2 bases, and 12 bases stayed unmatched. CDR1 and CDR2 from the germline V gene are SGHTA and FQGTGA. The CDR3 sequence is 18 residues long. The CDR3 region has the DNA TGTGCCAGCAGCCAGATGAGTCCCCTAGCGGGAAACACCGGGGAGCTGTTTTTT. This sequence encodes CASSQMSPLAGNTGELFF.

V gene TRBV5-5 combines with J gene TRBJ2-7; a possible D gene is TRBD1 (6 bases). Trimming removed 1 base at V and 3 bases at J, with 17 bases between. Germline V gene data show CDR1 as SGHKS and CDR2 as YYEKEE (reference sequence). The CDR3 is 16 residues long. CDR3 region: CASSLSTRIGGYEQYF. Here the CDR3 DNA reads TGTGCCAGCAGCTTGTCTACCAGGATAGGGGGCTACGAGCAGTACTTC.

The chain recombines TRBV28 with TRBJ2-7, with 12 positions matching TRBD1. The germline gives CDR1 MDHEN, CDR2 SYDVKM. V was pared by 1 base and J by 6 bases, with 10 bases of the junction left unmatched. CDR3 length: 17 residues. This chain's CDR3 is CASSLSLRDRGRSEQYF. In nucleotides, the CDR3 is TGTGCCAGCAGTTTATCCTTAAGGGACAGGGGGCGATCCGAGCAGTACTTC. Looking up the rest from reference TRBV28 and TRBJ2-7 gives the full variable domain: DVKVTQSSRYLVKRTGEKVFLECVQDMDHENMFWYRQDPGLGLRLIYFSYDVKMKEKGDIPEGYSVSREKKERFSLILESASTNQTSMYLCASSLSLRDRGRSEQYFGPGTRLTVT.

This clone was detected only once. The J gene is TRBJ2-1, the V gene TRBV19, with 7 bases that match TRBD2. The CDR3 runs to 15 residues. From germline, CDR1 is LNHDA and CDR2 SQIVND (reference sequence). The junction had 11 bases not matched to a gene; V was cut back by 4 bases and J by 8 bases. The CDR3 region is CASSTTAGWVDEQFF. CDR3 nucleotide sequence: TGTGCCAGTAGTACTACAGCGGGGTGGGTGGATGAGCAGTTCTTC.

This chain links TRBV5-5 with TRBJ2-1; possibly TRBD2 for D (6 bases). The CDR3 has 15 residues. Per the germline V gene, CDR1 is SGHKS and CDR2 is YYEKEE (reference sequence). The V end was cut by 5 bases, the J end by 6 bases, with 18 bases between. The CDR3 DNA reads TGTGCCAGCAGTTCTAGCGCGCCGAGGTCCAATGAGCAGTTCTTC. It specifies CASSSSAPRSNEQFF.

The chain joins TRBV11-2 to TRBJ2-1; TRBD2 matches 8 bases. From germline, CDR1 is SGHAT and CDR2 FQNNGV. The CDR3 covers 16 residues. V lost 0 bases to trimming and J lost 4 bases; unmatched junction nucleotides: 5. The CDR3 nucleotides read TGTGCCAGCAGCTTAGATTTAGCGGGGTCATACAATGAGCAGTTCTTC. This gives the protein CASSLDLAGSYNEQFF.

The V and J genes are TRBV2 and TRBJ1-2; 11 bases match TRBD1. The CDR3 totals 13 residues. With V trimmed by 6 bases and J by 3 bases, 0 bases remained unmatched. Germline V gene data show CDR1 as SNHLY and CDR2 as FYNNEI. CDR3 region: CASRGQGDYGYTF. CDR3 bases: TGTGCCAGCAGGGGACAGGGGGACTATGGCTACACCTTC.

The chain employs TRBV6-1 and TRBJ2-3, with 13 bases fitting TRBD2. Germline CDR1 is MNHNS and CDR2 is SASEGT. J gave up 2 bases and V 8 bases, and 4 bases lay outside the gene matches. The CDR3 is made up of 15 amino acids. The CDR3 is CASGTSGRATDTQYF. CDR3 bases: TGTGCCAGCGGAACTAGCGGGAGGGCCACAGATACGCAGTATTTT.